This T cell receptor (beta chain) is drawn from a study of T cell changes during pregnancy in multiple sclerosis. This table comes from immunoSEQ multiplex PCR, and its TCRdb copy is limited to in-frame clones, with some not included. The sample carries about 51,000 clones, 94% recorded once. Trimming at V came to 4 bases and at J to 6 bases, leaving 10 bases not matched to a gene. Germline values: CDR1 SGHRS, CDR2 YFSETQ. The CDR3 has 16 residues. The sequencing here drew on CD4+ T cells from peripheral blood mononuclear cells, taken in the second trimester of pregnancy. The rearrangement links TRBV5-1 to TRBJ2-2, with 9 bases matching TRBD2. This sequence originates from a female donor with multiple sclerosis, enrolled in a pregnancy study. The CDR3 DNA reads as TGCGCCAGCAGCCCTTTGGCGGGGGGGCCCCCCGGGGAGCTGTTTTTT. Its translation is CASSPLAGGPPGELFF.